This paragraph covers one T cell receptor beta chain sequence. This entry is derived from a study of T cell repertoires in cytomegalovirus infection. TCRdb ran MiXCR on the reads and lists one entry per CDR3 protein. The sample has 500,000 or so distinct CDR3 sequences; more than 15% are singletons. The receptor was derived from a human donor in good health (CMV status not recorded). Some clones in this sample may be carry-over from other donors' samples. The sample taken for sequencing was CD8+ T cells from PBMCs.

The DNA for the CDR3 is TGCGCCAGCAGCCAAGGACCTGGCACTGAAGCTTTCTTT. It specifies CASSQGPGTEAFF. The rearrangement joins TRBV4-1 to TRBJ1-1, with D uncertain. V lost 1 base and J lost 4, with 7 bases in between. The CDR3 is made up of 13 amino acids. Germline loops: CDR1 MGHRA, CDR2 YSYEKL.